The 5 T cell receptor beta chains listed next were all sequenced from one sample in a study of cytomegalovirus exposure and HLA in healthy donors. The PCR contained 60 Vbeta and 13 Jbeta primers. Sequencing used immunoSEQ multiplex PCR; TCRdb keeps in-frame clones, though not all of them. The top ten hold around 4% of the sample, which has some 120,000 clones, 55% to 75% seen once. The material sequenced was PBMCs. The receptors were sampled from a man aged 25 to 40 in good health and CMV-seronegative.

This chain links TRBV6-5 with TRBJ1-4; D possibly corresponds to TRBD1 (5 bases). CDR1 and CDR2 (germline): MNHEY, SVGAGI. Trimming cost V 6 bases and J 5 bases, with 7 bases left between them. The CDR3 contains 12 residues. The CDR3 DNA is TGTGCCAGCAGCAGACAGAATGAAAAACTGTTTTTT. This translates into CASSRQNEKLFF.

The CDR3 region has the DNA TGTGCCAGCAGTCTTGACAGGAGATACGAGCAGTACTTC. This codes for CASSLDRRYEQYF. The chain combines TRBV27 with TRBJ2-7, with D perhaps matching TRBD1 (6 bases). This CDR3 comprises 13 residues. In germline, CDR1 is MNHEY, CDR2 SMNVEV (reference sequence). Between the trimmed V and J ends, which lost 5 bases and 4 bases, there was a span of 12 bases.

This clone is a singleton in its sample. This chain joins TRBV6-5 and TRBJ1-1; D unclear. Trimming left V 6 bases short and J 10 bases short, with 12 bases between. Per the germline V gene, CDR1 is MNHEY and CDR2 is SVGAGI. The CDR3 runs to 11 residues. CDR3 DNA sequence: TGTGCCAGCAGCCGAGACTCGGTAGCTTTCTTT. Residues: CASSRDSVAFF.

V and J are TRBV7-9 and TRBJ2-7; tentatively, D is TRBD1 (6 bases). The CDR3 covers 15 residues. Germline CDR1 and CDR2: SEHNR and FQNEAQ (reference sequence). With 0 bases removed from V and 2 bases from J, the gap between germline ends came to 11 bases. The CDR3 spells CASSLALQGAYEQYF. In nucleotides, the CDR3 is TGTGCCAGCAGCTTAGCGCTACAGGGTGCCTACGAGCAGTACTTC.

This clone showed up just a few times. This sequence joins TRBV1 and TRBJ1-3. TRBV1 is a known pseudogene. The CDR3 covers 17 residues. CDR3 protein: CTSSQDGKEGSGNTIYF. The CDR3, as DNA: TGCACCAGCAGCCAAGATGGCAAGGAGGGCTCTGGAAACACCATATATTTT.